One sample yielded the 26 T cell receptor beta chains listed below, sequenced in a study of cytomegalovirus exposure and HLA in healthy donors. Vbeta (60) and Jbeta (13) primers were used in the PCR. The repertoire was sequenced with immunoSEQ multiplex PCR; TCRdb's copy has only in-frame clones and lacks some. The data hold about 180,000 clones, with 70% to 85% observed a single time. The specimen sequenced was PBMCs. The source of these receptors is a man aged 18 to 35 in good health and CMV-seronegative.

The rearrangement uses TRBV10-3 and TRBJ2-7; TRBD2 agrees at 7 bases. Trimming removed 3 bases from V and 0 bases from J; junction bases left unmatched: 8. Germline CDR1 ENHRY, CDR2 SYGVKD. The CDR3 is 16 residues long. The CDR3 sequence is CAISDPGGRSSYEQYF. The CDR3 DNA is TGTGCCATCAGTGACCCGGGGGGTCGCAGCTCCTACGAGCAGTACTTC.

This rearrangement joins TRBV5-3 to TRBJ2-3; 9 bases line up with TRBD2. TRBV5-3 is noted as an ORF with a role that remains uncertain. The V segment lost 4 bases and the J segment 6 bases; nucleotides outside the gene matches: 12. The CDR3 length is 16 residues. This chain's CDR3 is CARSPSSGTAPDTQYF. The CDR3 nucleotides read TGTGCCAGAAGCCCATCTAGCGGGACCGCCCCCGATACGCAGTATTTT.

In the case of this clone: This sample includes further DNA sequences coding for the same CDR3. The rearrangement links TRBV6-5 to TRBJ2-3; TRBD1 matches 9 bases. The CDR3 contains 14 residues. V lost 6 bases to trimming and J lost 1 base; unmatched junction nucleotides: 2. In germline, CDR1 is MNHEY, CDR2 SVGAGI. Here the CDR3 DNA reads TGTGCCAGCAGGGACAGGGGTGGCACAGATACGCAGTATTTT. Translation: CASRDRGGTDTQYF.

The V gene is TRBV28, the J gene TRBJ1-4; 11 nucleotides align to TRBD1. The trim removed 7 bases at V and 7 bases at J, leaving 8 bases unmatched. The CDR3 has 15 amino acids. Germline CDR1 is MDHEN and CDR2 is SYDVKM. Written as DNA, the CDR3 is TGTGCCAGCAAGACTTCGGGACAGGGGGGTGAAAAACTGTTTTTT. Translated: CASKTSGQGGEKLFF.

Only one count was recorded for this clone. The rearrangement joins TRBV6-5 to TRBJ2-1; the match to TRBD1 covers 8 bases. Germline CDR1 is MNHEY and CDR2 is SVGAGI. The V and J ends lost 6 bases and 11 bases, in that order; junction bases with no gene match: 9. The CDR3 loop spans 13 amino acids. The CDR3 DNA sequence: TGTGCCAGCAGAAGACCCACAGGGGGTCAGCAGTTCTTC. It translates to CASRRPTGGQQFF.

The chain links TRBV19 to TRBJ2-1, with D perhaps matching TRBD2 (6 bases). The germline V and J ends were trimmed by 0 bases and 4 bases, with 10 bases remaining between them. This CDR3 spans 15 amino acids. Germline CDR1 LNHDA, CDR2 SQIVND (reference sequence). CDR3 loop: CASSIERDGYNEQFF. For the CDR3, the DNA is TGTGCCAGTAGTATAGAGCGGGACGGTTACAATGAGCAGTTCTTC.

In DNA form, the CDR3 reads TGTGCCAGCAGCGAAAACAGAAACATTCAGTACTTC. It specifies CASSENRNIQYF. The chain recombines TRBV6-1 with TRBJ2-4; the D is unclear. The CDR3 spans 12 residues. Trimming stripped 6 bases from V and 6 bases from J, with 9 bases between. Germline values: CDR1 MNHNS, CDR2 SASEGT.

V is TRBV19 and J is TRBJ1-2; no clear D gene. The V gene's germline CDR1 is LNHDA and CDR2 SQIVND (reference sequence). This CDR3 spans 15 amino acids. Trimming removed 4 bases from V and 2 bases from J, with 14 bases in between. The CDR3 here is CASSSRYDTNYGYTF. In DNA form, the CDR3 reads TGTGCCAGTAGTAGTCGGTATGACACCAACTATGGCTACACCTTC.

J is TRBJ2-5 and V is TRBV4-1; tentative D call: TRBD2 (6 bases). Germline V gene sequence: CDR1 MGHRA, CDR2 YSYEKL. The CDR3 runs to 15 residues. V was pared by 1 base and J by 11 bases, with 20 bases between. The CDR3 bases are TGCGCCAGCAGCCAAGCGGGGGACCCCTATTCAGAGCAGTACTTC. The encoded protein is CASSQAGDPYSEQYF.

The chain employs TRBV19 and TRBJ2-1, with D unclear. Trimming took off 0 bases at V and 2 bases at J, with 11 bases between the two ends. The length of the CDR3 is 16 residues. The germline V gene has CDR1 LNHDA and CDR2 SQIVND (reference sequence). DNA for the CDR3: TGTGCCAGTAGTATAGATCTGGTCGGTCCCTACAATGAGCAGTTCTTC. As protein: CASSIDLVGPYNEQFF.

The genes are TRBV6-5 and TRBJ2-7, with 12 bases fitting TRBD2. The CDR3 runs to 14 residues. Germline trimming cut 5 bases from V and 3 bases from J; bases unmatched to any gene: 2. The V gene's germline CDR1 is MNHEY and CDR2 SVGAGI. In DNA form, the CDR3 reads TGTGCCAGCAGTCTAGCGGGAGGGAGCTACGAGCAGTACTTC. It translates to CASSLAGGSYEQYF.

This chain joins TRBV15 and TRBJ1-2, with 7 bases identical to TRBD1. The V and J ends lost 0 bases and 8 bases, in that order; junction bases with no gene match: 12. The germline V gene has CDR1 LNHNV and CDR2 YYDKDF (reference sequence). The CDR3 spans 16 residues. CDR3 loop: CATSRDRGTGEQGYTF. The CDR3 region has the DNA TGTGCCACCAGCAGAGATCGGGGCACAGGGGAACAGGGCTACACCTTC.

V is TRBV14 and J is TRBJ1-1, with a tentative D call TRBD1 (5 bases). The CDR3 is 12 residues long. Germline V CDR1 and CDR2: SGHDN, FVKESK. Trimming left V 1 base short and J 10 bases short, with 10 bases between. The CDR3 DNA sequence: TGTGCCAGCAGCCAAGTGGGGGGGGGAGCTTTCTTT. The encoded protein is CASSQVGGGAFF. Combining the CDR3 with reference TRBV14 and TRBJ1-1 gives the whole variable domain EAGVTQFPSHSVIEKGQTVTLRCDPISGHDNLYWYRRVMGKEIKFLLHFVKESKQDESGMPNNRFLAERTGGTYSTLKVQPAELEDSGVYFCASSQVGGGAFFGQGTRLTVV.

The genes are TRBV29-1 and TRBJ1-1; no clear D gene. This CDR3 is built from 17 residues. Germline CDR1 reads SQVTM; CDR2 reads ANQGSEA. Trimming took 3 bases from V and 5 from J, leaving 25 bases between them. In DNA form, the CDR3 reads TGCAGCGTTGATGATCGTTGGGGAGGAAGCAAAGGAACTGAAGCTTTCTTT. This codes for CSVDDRWGGSKGTEAFF.

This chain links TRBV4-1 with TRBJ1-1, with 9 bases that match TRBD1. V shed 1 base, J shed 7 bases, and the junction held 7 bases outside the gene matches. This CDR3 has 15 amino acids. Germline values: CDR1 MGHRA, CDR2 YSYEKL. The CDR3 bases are TGCGCCAGCAGCCAAGCAGACGGGACAGGGTTTGAAGCTTTCTTT. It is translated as CASSQADGTGFEAFF.

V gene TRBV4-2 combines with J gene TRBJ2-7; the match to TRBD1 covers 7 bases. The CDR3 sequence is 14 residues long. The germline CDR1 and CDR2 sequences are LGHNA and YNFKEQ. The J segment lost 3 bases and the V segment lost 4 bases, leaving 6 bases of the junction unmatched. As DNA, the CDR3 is TGTGCCAGCAGCCGACCGGGACAGATCTACGAGCAGTACTTC. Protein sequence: CASSRPGQIYEQYF.

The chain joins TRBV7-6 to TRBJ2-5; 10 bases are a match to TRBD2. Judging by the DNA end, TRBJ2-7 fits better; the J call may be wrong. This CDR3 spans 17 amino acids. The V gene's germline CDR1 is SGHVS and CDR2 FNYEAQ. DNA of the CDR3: TGTGCCAGCAGCACCCCGACTAGCGGGCACAGCTCCTACGAGCAGTACTTC. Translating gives CASSTPTSGHSSYEQYF.

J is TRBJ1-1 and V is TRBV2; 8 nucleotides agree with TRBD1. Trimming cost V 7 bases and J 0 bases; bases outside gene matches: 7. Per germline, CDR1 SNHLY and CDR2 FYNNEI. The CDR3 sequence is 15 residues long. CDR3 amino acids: CASTGQGLMNTEAFF. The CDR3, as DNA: TGTGCCAGCACAGGACAGGGCTTAATGAACACTGAAGCTTTCTTT.

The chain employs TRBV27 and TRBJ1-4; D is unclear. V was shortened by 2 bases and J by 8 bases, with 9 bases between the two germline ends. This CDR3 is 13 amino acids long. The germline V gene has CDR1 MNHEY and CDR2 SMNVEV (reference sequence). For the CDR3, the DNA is TGTGCCAGCAGTTTAGGCCTCGGGGAAAAACTGTTTTTT. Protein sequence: CASSLGLGEKLFF.

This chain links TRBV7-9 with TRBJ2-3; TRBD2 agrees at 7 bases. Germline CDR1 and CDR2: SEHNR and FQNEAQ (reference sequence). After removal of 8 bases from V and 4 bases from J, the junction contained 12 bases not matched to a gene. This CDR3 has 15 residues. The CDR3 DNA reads TGTGCCAGCTCCTCGGCGGGAGCGAGGTCAGATACGCAGTATTTT. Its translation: CASSSAGARSDTQYF.

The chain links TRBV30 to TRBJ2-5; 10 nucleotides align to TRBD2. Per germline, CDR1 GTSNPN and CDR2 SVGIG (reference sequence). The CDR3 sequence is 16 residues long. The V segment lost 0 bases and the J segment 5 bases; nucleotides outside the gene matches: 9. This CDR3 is CAWSVRLSGRSETQYF. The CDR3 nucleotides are TGTGCCTGGAGTGTAAGACTTAGCGGGAGGAGCGAGACCCAGTACTTC.

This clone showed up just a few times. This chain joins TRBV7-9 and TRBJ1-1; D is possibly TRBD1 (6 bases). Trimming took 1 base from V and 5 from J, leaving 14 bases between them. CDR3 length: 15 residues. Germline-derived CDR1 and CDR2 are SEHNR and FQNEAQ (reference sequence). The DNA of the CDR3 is TGTGCCAGCAGCTTAGGCAACAGGGTAAGGACTGAAGCTTTCTTT. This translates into CASSLGNRVRTEAFF.

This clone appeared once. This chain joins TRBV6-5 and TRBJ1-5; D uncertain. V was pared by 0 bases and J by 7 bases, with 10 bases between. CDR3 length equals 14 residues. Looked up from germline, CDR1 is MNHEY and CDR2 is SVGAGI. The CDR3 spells CASSYSGSGQPQHF. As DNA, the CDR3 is TGTGCCAGCAGTTACTCGGGGTCGGGGCAGCCCCAGCATTTT.

The DNA for the CDR3 is TGTGCCAGCAGCTCCTATATAGCGGGGTCGCTTGGAGATACGCAGTATTTT. Its protein product is CASSSYIAGSLGDTQYF. This chain joins TRBV7-6 and TRBJ2-3; 8 nucleotides agree with TRBD2. Germline values: CDR1 SGHVS, CDR2 FNYEAQ. V shed 4 bases, J shed 5 bases, and the junction held 14 bases outside the gene matches. This CDR3 has 17 residues.

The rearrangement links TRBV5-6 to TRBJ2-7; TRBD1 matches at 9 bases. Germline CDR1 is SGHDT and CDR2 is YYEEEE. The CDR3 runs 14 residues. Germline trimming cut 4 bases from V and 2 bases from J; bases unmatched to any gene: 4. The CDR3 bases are TGTGCCAGCAGCCAGGACAGGGGACCCTACGAGCAGTACTTC. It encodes CASSQDRGPYEQYF.

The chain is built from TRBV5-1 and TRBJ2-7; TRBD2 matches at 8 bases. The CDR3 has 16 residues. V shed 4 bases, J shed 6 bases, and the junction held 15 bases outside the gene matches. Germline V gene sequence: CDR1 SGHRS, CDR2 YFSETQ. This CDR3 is CASSLPGGGHLAEQYF. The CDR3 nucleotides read TGCGCCAGCAGCCTTCCCGGGGGGGGACACCTGGCCGAGCAGTACTTC.